One and the same sample provided the 6 T cell receptor beta chains below, sequenced in a study of cytomegalovirus exposure and HLA in healthy donors. Primers: 60 Vbeta forward and 13 Jbeta reverse. Data came from immunoSEQ multiplex PCR; TCRdb stores just in-frame clones and leaves some out. The table has roughly 140,000 clones, around three quarters seen once. The material sequenced was PBMCs. The receptors stem from a man between 35 and 55 years old in good health and CMV-seronegative.

The chain recombines TRBV6-5 with TRBJ2-3; 9 nucleotides align to TRBD1. The CDR3 runs to 15 residues. The V gene's germline CDR1 is MNHEY and CDR2 SVGAGI. J gave up 5 bases and V 6 bases, and 9 bases lay outside the gene matches. CDR3 in DNA: TGTGCCAGCAGCTCACCGGGACAGGGTAAAGATACGCAGTATTTT. Amino acid sequence: CASSSPGQGKDTQYF.

This chain connects TRBV5-1 to TRBJ1-3, with 10 bases aligning to TRBD1. Germline loops: CDR1 SGHRS, CDR2 YFSETQ. The trim removed 0 bases at V and 8 bases at J, leaving 2 bases unmatched. This CDR3 has 14 amino acids. The CDR3 DNA reads as TGCGCCAGCAGCTTGGGGGACAGGGGACACACCATATATTTT. Encoded protein: CASSLGDRGHTIYF.

The V gene is TRBV28, the J gene TRBJ2-2, with D possibly TRBD2 on 6 matching bases. This CDR3 has 15 residues. With 4 bases removed from V and 3 bases from J, the gap between germline ends came to 12 bases. Germline lookup yields CDR1 MDHEN and CDR2 SYDVKM. The CDR3 is CASSSIREDTGELFF. CDR3 DNA: TGTGCCAGCAGTTCGATCAGGGAGGACACCGGGGAGCTGTTTTTT.

This chain links TRBV29-1 with TRBJ2-2, with TRBD2 identical over 15 bases. The CDR3 runs to 15 residues. Germline V gene lookup returns CDR1 SQVTM and CDR2 ANQGSEA. V was pared by 4 bases and J by 4 bases, with 1 base of the junction left unmatched. This chain's CDR3 is CSVVGLAGGTGELFF. For the CDR3, the DNA is TGCAGCGTTGTGGGACTAGCGGGGGGCACCGGGGAGCTGTTTTTT.

In its sample, this clone was seen once. The chain recombines TRBV7-9 with TRBJ1-5, with 9 bases matching TRBD1. The CDR3 runs to 16 residues. The V gene end was trimmed by 5 bases and the J gene end by 5 bases; junction bases not matched to a gene: 10. Per germline, CDR1 SEHNR and CDR2 FQNEAQ (reference sequence). The CDR3 bases are TGTGCCAGCAGCGACGGGACAGGGATGCGAGATCAGCCCCAGCATTTT. Translation gives CASSDGTGMRDQPQHF.

V gene TRBV7-9 combines with J gene TRBJ2-7; TRBD1 matches at 10 bases. The CDR3 is 16 residues long. Trimming at V came to 7 bases and at J to 4 bases, leaving 13 bases not matched to a gene. Germline CDR1 reads SEHNR; CDR2 reads FQNEAQ (reference sequence). The CDR3 protein is CASTAEGDRGQYEQYF. CDR3 coding DNA: TGTGCCAGCACCGCCGAAGGGGACAGGGGCCAATACGAGCAGTACTTC. Based on the CDR3 plus reference TRBV7-9 and TRBJ2-7, the full variable domain is DTGVSQNPRHKITKRGQNVTFRCDPISEHNRLYWYRQTLGQGPEFLTYFQNEAQLEKSRLLSDRFSAERPKGSFSTLEIQRTEQGDSAMYLCASTAEGDRGQYEQYFGPGTRLTVT.